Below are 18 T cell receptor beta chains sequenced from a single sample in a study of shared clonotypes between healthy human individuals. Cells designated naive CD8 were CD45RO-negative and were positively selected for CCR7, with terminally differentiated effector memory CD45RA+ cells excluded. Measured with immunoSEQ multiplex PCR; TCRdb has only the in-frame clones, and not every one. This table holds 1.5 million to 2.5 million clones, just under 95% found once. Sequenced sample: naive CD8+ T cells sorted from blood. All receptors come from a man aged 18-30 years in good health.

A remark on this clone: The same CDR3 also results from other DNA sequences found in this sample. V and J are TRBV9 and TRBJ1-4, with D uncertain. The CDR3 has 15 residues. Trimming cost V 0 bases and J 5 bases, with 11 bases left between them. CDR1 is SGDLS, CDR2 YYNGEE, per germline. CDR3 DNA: TGTGCCAGCAGCGTAGGAGGTGCCACGAATGAAAAACTGTTTTTT. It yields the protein CASSVGGATNEKLFF.

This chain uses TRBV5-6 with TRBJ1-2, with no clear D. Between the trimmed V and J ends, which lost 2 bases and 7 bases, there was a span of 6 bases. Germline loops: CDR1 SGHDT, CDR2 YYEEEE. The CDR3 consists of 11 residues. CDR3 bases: TGTGCCAGCAGCTTATCCACTGGCTACACCTTC. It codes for CASSLSTGYTF. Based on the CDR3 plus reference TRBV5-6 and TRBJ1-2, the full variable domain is DAGVTQSPTHLIKTRGQQVTLRCSPKSGHDTVSWYQQALGQGPQFIFQYYEEEERQRGNFPDRFSGHQFPNYSSELNVNALLLGDSALYLCASSLSTGYTFGSGTRLTVV.

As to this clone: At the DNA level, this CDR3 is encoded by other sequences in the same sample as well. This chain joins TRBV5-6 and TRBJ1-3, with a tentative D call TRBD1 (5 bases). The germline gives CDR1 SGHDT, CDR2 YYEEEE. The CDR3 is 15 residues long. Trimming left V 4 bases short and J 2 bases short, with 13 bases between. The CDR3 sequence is CASSPGPGAGNTIYF. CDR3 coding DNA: TGTGCCAGCAGCCCCGGGCCGGGGGCTGGAAACACCATATATTTT.

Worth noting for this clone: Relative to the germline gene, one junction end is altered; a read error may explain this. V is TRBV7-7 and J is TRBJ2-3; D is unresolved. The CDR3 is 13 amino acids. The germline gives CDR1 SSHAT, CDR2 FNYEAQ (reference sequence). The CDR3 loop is CASSLMVRDTQYF. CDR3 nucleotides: TGTGCTAGCAGCTTAATGGTTAGGGATACGCAGTATTTT.

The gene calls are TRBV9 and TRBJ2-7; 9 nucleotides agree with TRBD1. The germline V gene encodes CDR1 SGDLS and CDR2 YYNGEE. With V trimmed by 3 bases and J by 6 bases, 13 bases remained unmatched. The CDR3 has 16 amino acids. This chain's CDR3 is CASSDPGQGPAGEQYF. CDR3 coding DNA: TGTGCCAGCAGCGACCCGGGACAGGGCCCAGCGGGCGAGCAGTACTTC. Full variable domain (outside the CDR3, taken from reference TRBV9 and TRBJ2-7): DSGVTQTPKHLITATGQRVTLRCSPRSGDLSVYWYQQSLDQGLQFLIQYYNGEERAKGNILERFSAQQFPDLHSELNLSSLELGDSALYFCASSDPGQGPAGEQYFGPGTRLTVT.

The CDR3 is CASTPLRPKNELFF. The CDR3 bases are TGTGCCAGCACCCCCTTAAGACCGAAAAATGAACTGTTTTTT. The genes are TRBV28 and TRBJ1-4; D unresolved. V lost 7 bases and J 12 bases, leaving 21 bases between the germline ends. This CDR3 has 14 amino acids. Germline V gene data show CDR1 as MDHEN and CDR2 as SYDVKM.

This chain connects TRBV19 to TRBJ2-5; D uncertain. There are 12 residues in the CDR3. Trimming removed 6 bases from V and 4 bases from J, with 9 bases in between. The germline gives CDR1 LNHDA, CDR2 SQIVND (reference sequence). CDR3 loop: CASSSEVETQYF. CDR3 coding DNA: TGTGCCAGTAGCTCAGAGGTAGAGACCCAGTACTTC.

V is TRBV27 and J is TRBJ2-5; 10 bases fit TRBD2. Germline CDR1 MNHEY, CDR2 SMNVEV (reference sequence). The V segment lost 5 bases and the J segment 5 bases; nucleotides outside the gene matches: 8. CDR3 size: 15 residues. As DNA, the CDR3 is TGTGCCAGCAGTGTCCTAGCGGGAGTAGGGGAGACCCAGTACTTC. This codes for CASSVLAGVGETQYF.

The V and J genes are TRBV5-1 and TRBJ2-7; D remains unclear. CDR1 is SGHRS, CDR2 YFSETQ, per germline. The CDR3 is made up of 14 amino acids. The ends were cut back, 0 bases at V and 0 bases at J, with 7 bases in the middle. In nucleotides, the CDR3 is TGCGCCAGCAGCTTGGCGCCGAGCTCCTACGAGCAGTACTTC. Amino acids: CASSLAPSSYEQYF.

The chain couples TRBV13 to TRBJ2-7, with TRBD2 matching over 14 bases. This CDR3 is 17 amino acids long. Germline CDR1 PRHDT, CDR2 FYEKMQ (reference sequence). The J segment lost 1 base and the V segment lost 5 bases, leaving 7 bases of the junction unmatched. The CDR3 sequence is CASSRYGTSGRSYEQYF. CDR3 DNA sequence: TGTGCCAGCAGCAGATACGGGACTAGCGGGAGATCCTACGAGCAGTACTTC.

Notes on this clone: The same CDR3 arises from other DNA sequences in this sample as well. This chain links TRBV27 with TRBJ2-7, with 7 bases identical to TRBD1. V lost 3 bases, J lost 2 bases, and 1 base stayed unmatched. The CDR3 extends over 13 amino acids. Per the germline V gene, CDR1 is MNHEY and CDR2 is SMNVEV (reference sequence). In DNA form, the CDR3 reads TGTGCCAGCAGTTTGGACAGGACCTACGAGCAGTACTTC. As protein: CASSLDRTYEQYF.

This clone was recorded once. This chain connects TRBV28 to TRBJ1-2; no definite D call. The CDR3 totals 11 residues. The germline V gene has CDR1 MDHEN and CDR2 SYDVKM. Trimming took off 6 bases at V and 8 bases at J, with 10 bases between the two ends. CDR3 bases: TGTGCCAGCAGCTACCCAGAGGGCTACACCTTC. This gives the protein CASSYPEGYTF.

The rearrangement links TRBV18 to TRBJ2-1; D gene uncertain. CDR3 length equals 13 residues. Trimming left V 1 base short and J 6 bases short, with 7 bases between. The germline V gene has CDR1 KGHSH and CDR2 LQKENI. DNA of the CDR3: TGTGCCAGCTCACCACTAGCACGCAATGAGCAGTTCTTC. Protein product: CASSPLARNEQFF.

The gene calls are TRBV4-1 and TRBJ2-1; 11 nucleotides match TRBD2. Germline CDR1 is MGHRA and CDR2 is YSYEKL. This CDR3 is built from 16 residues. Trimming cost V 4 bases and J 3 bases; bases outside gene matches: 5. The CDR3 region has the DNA TGCGCCAGCAGCCCTCTAGCGGGGGGCAACTACAATGAGCAGTTCTTC. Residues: CASSPLAGGNYNEQFF.

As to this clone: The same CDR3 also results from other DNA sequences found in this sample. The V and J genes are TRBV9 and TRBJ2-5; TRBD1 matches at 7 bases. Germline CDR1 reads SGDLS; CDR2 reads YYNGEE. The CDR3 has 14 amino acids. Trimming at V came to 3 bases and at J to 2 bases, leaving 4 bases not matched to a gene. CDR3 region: CASSAGTDQETQYF. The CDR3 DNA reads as TGTGCCAGCAGCGCAGGGACAGATCAAGAGACCCAGTACTTC.

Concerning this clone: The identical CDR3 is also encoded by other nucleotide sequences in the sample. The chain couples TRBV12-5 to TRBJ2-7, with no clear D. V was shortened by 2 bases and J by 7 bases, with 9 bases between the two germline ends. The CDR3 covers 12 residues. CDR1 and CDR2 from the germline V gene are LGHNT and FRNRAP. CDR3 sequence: CASGLSPDEQYF. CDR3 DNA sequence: TGTGCTAGTGGTTTGAGCCCAGATGAGCAGTACTTC.

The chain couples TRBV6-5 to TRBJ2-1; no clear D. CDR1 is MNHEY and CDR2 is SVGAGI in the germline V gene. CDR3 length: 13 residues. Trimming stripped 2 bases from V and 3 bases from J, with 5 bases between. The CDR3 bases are TGTGCCAGCAGTTACGGCTTCTACAATGAGCAGTTCTTC. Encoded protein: CASSYGFYNEQFF.

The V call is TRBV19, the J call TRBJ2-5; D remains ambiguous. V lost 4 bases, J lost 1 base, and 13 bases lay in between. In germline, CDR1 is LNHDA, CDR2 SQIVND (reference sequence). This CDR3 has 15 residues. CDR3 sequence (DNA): TGTGCCAGTAGTAGGGAACCCTGGGGCCAAGAGACCCAGTACTTC. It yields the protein CASSREPWGQETQYF.